This T cell receptor beta chain appears in the sequencing data of a study of spatial heterogeneity in lung cancer. This sample's time point: sample taken at primary tumor resection. Sample share makes this clonotype medium-sized. TCRdb used MiXCR to reprocess the 5' RACE reads, holding one entry per CDR3 protein. This sample has 2,000 to 2,500 distinct CDR3 sequences, with 15% found just once. Sequences were derived from normal lung tissue next to the tumor, sampled at surgery. This clonotype was obtained from a male donor with early-stage non-small cell lung cancer.

CDR3 bases: TGCGCCAGCAGCTTGGTTGTGCCAGACACCGGGGAGCTGTTTTTT. It specifies CASSLVVPDTGELFF. The chain couples TRBV5-1 to TRBJ2-2; D not certain. Trimming stripped 0 bases from V and 3 bases from J, with 9 bases between. CDR1 is SGHRS and CDR2 is YFSETQ in the germline V gene. The CDR3 has 15 amino acids.